Listed below are T cell receptor beta chains from one sample, sequenced in a study of cytomegalovirus exposure and HLA in healthy donors. Sequencing used immunoSEQ multiplex PCR; TCRdb keeps in-frame clones, though not all of them. The sample yields about 160,000 clones, 70% to 80% seen once. The specimen was PBMCs. These receptors originate from a man between 18 and 29 years old in good health and CMV-seropositive. Each CDR3 is given with its conserved first and last residue. Each record gives: V gene, CDR3 protein.

>TRBV5-1
CASSPQNTYEQYF
>TRBV9
CASSVGPESSYNEQFF
>TRBV2
CASSPGGGGNTIYF
>TRBV5-1
CASSWGTSGSGETQYF
>TRBV7-9
CASSLGGVEQYF
>TRBV2
CASSRGDRRTGELFF
>TRBV6-1
CASSESGSTDTQYF
>TRBV7-9
CASSLQVLDEKLFF
>TRBV5-6
CASSLGGPYEQYF
>TRBV6-1
CASHPLTGIYGYTF
>TRBV7-2
CASSLVGSADHQPQHF
>TRBV7-9
CASLLGDTNTEAFF
>TRBV4-1
CASQPTAGGFNEQFF
>TRBV7-6
CASSLVGSGGYNEQFF
>TRBV25-1
CASSGLTGVTYEQYF
>TRBV25-1
CASSDRGGQGISPLHF